This TCR beta chain was obtained from a study of T-cell reconstitution after alpha-beta-depleted transplantation in children (dated by TCRdb to the mid-2010s). Concerning the study at large: Using TCR repertoire profiling, the study quantitatively followed how T-cell immune reconstitution unfolded in children after TCRalphabeta/CD19-depleted allogeneic hematopoietic cell transplantation.

The library was prepared using PCR. The sequencing machine was an Illumina HiSeq 2500. To normalize quantification of the TCRbeta repertoire, the TCR libraries were built with molecular barcoding that relied on unique molecular identifiers. The raw public data were reprocessed by TCRdb itself: fastp quality trimming at Q25, MiXCR clonotype calling, in-frame beta chains only. Each CDR3 protein gets just one entry, which takes the most common genes and DNA from the rows behind it. A total of about 150,000 distinct CDR3 sequences appear in this sample, roughly 10% of them only once. Roughly an eighth of the sample is in the top ten clones. The sample's treatment or condition, from its label and the paper: allogeneic hematopoietic cell transplantation with graft depleted of TCRalphabeta T cells and CD19 B cells. TCRalphabeta/CD19-depleted allogeneic hematopoietic cell grafts were given to the transplant recipients, all of whom were children.

This clonotype was seen many times. Its antigen has not been determined. Per-nucleotide qualities are absent, and no much larger clonotype sits a single base away. Study-wide conclusions, independent of this receptor: In some patients, high TCRbeta diversity at day 60 was attributed to recipient T cells and intrathymic progenitors that had survived conditioning. About two months after transplant, the apparently early recovery of alphabetaT-cell counts reportedly depended on just several hundred clones that had expanded rapidly and came from non-depleted graft cells. Hyperexpanded clone frequencies declined over subsequent months; after one year, T-cell counts and TCRbeta diversity were mostly attributed to newly produced T cells.

Trimming at the junction amounts to 0 bases on V and 5 bases on J, and the germline ends lie 4 bases apart. CDR3 length: 12 amino acids, cysteine to phenylalanine. The read is trimmed to its CDR3 DNA, 36 bases read in frame from base 1. The germline V gene (reference sequence) supplies CDR1 LGHDT and CDR2 YNNKEL. This receptor chain uses TRBV3-1 and TRBJ2-5; no D gene is confidently identified. The input for sequencing was PBMCs, taken before TCRalphabeta/CD19-depleted stem cell transplant. The sequence came from a boy aged 2 to 10 with acute myeloid leukemia, due to receive a stem cell transplant. The CDR3 protein is CASSQERETQYF. DNA sequence: TGTGCCAGCAGCCAAGAAAGGGAGACCCAGTACTTC.